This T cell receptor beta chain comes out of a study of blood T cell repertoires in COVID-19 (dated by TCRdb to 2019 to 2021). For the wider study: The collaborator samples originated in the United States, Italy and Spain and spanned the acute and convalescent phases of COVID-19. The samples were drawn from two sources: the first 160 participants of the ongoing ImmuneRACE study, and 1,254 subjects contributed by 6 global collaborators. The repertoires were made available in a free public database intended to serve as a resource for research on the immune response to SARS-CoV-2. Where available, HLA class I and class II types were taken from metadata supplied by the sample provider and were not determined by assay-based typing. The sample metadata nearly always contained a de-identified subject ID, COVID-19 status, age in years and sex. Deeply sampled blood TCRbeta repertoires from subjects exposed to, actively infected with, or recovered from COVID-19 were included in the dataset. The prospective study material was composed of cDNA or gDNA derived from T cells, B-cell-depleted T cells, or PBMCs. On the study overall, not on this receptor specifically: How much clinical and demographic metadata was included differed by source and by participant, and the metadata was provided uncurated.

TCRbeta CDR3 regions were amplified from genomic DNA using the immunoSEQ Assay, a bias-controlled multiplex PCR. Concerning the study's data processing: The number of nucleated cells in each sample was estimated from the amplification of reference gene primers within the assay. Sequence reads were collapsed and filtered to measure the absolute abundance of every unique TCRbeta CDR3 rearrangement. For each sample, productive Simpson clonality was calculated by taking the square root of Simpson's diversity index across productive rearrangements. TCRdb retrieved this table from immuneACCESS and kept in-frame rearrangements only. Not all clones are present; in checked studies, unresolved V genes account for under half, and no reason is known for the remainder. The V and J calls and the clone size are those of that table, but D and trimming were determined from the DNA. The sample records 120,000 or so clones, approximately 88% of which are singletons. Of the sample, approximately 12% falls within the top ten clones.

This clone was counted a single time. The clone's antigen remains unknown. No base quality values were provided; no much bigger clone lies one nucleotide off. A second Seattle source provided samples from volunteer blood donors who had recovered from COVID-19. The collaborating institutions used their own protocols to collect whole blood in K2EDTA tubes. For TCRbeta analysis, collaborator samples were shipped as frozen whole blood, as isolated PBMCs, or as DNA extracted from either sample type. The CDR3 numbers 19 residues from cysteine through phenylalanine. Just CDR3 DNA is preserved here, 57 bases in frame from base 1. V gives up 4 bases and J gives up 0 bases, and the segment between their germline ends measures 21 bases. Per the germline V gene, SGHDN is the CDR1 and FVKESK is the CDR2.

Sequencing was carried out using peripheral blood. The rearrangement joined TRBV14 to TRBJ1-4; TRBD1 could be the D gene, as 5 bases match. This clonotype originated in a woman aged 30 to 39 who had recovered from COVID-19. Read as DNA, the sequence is TGTGCCAGCAGCCTTGACCCGACAGCCCGTGGGCCAACTAATGAAAAACTGTTTTTT. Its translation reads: CASSLDPTARGPTNEKLFF.